Below, 31 T cell receptor beta chains from the same sample are listed, as sequenced in a study of T cell responses to AZD1222 COVID-19 vaccine. Method: immunoSEQ multiplex PCR; TCRdb's copy keeps in-frame clones and lacks some. This table holds about 130,000 clones, about 90% found once. The input for sequencing was peripheral blood, taken 28 days after the second AZD1222 dose. The receptors come from an adult who received the AZD1222 COVID-19 vaccine.

The table lists this clone with a count of one. The chain is built from TRBV6-5 and TRBJ2-7; D possibly corresponds to TRBD2 (6 bases). The V end was cut by 2 bases, the J end by 2 bases, with 13 bases between. Germline V gene sequence: CDR1 MNHEY, CDR2 SVGAGI. The CDR3 loop spans 15 amino acids. CDR3 region: CASSYRSTGAYEQYF. Written as DNA, the CDR3 is TGTGCCAGCAGTTACAGGAGCACGGGAGCCTACGAGCAGTACTTC.

This chain joins TRBV3-1 (or the pseudogene TRBV3-2) and TRBJ1-4; D remains ambiguous. This CDR3 is built from 15 residues. V was clipped by 3 bases and J by 5 bases, with 13 bases between them. Germline assignment: CDR1 LGHDT and CDR2 YNNKEL (reference sequence). CDR3 loop: CASSHTDGVNEKLFF. Here the CDR3 DNA reads TGTGCCAGCAGCCATACGGACGGCGTAAATGAAAAACTGTTTTTT.

V usage is TRBV6-6 and J usage is TRBJ1-4, with no clear D. The V gene lost 6 bases and the J gene lost 0 bases, with 11 bases spanning the gap. The CDR3 totals 15 residues. The V gene's germline CDR1 is MNHNY and CDR2 SVGAGI (reference sequence). Written as DNA, the CDR3 is TGTGCCAGCAGCCTCGGACGGGCAACTAATGAAAAACTGTTTTTT. Its translation: CASSLGRATNEKLFF.

The chain recombines TRBV4-3 with TRBJ2-7; TRBD2 might be the D (5 bases). V lost 0 bases, J lost 6 bases, and 9 bases lay in between. The CDR3 contains 13 residues. The germline gives CDR1 LGHNA, CDR2 YSLEER. CDR3 region: CASSQERGREQYF. The CDR3 region has the DNA TGCGCCAGCAGCCAAGAGCGAGGGCGCGAGCAGTACTTC.

This rearrangement joins TRBV4-3 to TRBJ1-2; 7 nucleotides agree with TRBD1. J lost 4 bases, V lost 3 bases, and 8 bases had no gene match. Per germline, CDR1 LGHNA and CDR2 YSLEER. CDR3 length: 15 amino acids. Written as DNA, the CDR3 is TGCGCCAGCAGCCAGGGGGTAAGGGACAGCTATGGCTACACCTTC. This sequence encodes CASSQGVRDSYGYTF.

The table lists this clone with a count of one. This chain connects TRBV19 to TRBJ2-1, with TRBD2 matching 7 bases. Germline trimming cut 3 bases from V and 8 bases from J; bases unmatched to any gene: 13. CDR3 size: 16 residues. Germline-derived CDR1 and CDR2 are LNHDA and SQIVND (reference sequence). The CDR3 nucleotides read TGTGCCAGTAGTATCAGGCAACTAGCGACCCCCTATGAGCAGTTCTTC. Protein product: CASSIRQLATPYEQFF.

The sample holds one count of this clone. The CDR3 reads CASSSFGQLIDEQYF. Here the CDR3 DNA reads TGCGCCAGCAGCTCGTTTGGACAGCTTATTGACGAGCAGTACTTC. V is TRBV5-1 and J is TRBJ2-7; tentatively, D is TRBD1 (6 bases). CDR1 is SGHRS and CDR2 is YFSETQ in the germline V gene. The CDR3 is 15 residues long. The V end was cut by 3 bases, the J end by 5 bases, with 18 bases between.

V and J are TRBV6-1 and TRBJ1-5; TRBD1 matches at 11 bases. This CDR3 contains 17 residues. The V and J ends lost 2 bases and 3 bases, in that order; junction bases with no gene match: 6. Looked up from germline, CDR1 is MNHNS and CDR2 is SASEGT. CDR3 DNA: TGTGCCAGCAGTGAACCCGGGACAGGGGGGTTCAATCAGCCCCAGCATTTT. As protein: CASSEPGTGGFNQPQHF.

The chain is built from TRBV19 and TRBJ2-1, with D possibly matching TRBD1 (5 bases). V was trimmed by 6 bases and J by 15 bases, leaving 12 bases between them. The V gene's germline CDR1 is LNHDA and CDR2 SQIVND (reference sequence). CDR3 length equals 10 residues. The CDR3 here is CASRQGSLFF. Written as DNA, the CDR3 is TGTGCCAGTAGGCAGGGTTCTTTGTTCTTC.

Turning to this clone: One junction end disagrees with the germline gene, perhaps due to a read error. This chain joins TRBV4-2 and TRBJ2-7; TRBD2 agrees at 7 bases. There are 15 residues in the CDR3. From germline, CDR1 is LGHNA and CDR2 YNFKEQ. CDR3 in amino acids: CTSSEARDYSYEQYF. CDR3 bases: TGTACCAGCAGCGAGGCCCGGGACTATTCTTACGAGCAGTACTTC.

This clone came up once. The chain has TRBV7-3 and TRBJ1-1; D is ambiguous. In germline, CDR1 is SGHTA, CDR2 FQGTGA. V was trimmed by 1 base and J by 5 bases, leaving 8 bases between them. CDR3 size: 13 residues. CDR3 protein: CASSLRVETEAFF. CDR3 DNA sequence: TGTGCCAGCAGCTTAAGGGTAGAGACTGAAGCTTTCTTT.

The gene calls are TRBV28 and TRBJ2-1; possible D gene TRBD2, 6 bases. V lost 5 bases to trimming and J lost 5 bases, with 22 bases between them. The CDR3 has 17 amino acids. Germline CDR1 and CDR2: MDHEN and SYDVKM. In nucleotides, the CDR3 is TGTGCCAGCAGTACCCCCGGGAGTACGTATAAGGACAATGAGCAGTTCTTC. It translates to CASSTPGSTYKDNEQFF. The full variable domain, completed using reference TRBV28 and TRBJ2-1, is DVKVTQSSRYLVKRTGEKVFLECVQDMDHENMFWYRQDPGLGLRLIYFSYDVKMKEKGDIPEGYSVSREKKERFSLILESASTNQTSMYLCASSTPGSTYKDNEQFFGPGTRLTVL.

The V call is TRBV5-1, the J call TRBJ1-1; D unresolved. The germline V and J ends were trimmed by 3 bases and 1 base, with 13 bases remaining between them. This CDR3 comprises 15 residues. Looked up from germline, CDR1 is SGHRS and CDR2 is YFSETQ. The DNA for the CDR3 is TGCGCCAGCAGCTCGGCAGGCATCGGGAACACTGAAGCTTTCTTT. Translation: CASSSAGIGNTEAFF.

In its sample, this clone was seen a few times. V gene TRBV19 combines with J gene TRBJ1-6; no firm D call. CDR1 is LNHDA and CDR2 is SQIVND in the germline V gene (reference sequence). The length of the CDR3 is 14 residues. Between the trimmed V and J ends, which lost 7 bases and 9 bases, there was a span of 16 bases. For the CDR3, the DNA is TGTGCCAGTACTGGTGGCAATCTTGTTTCACCCCTCCACTTT. Its translation is CASTGGNLVSPLHF. The full variable domain, in which reference TRBV19 and TRBJ1-6 provide the parts outside the CDR3, is DGGITQSPKYLFRKEGQNVTLSCEQNLNHDAMYWYRQDPGQGLRLIYYSQIVNDFQKGDIAEGYSVSREKKESFPLTVTSAQKNPTAFYLCASTGGNLVSPLHFGNGTRLTVT.

The chain is built from TRBV7-9 and TRBJ1-3; tentative D call: TRBD1 (5 bases). Germline assignment: CDR1 SEHNR and CDR2 FQNEAQ (reference sequence). V gave up 6 bases and J gave up 2 bases, with 23 bases separating them. The CDR3 runs to 18 residues. The CDR3 bases are TGTGCCAGCAGACTAGTAGGGGCGCGAATACAGACTGGAAACACCATATATTTT. Translated: CASRLVGARIQTGNTIYF.

This clone was counted once. The rearrangement links TRBV29-1 to TRBJ2-1; a weak D match, TRBD2 (5 bases). V was cut by 4 bases and J by 7 bases, with 23 bases left in between. From germline, CDR1 is SQVTM and CDR2 ANQGSEA. The CDR3 has 16 amino acids. As DNA, the CDR3 is TGCAGCGTTGTGGCCCAACTAGTTATGGAAAGAAATGAGCAGTTCTTC. It translates to CSVVAQLVMERNEQFF.

CDR3 sequence: CASSLGQGTGNTIYF. CDR3 coding DNA: TGTGCCAGCAGCCTGGGACAGGGTACTGGAAACACCATATATTTT. The rearrangement joins TRBV7-7 to TRBJ1-3; 9 positions agree with TRBD1. Trimming cost V 5 bases and J 2 bases; bases outside gene matches: 4. The CDR3 runs to 15 residues. Germline CDR1 is SSHAT and CDR2 is FNYEAQ (reference sequence).

The V gene is TRBV12-3 or TRBV12-4, the J gene TRBJ1-1; D gene ambiguous. Trimming took 1 base from V and 11 from J, leaving 8 bases between them. This CDR3 is built from 11 residues. The CDR3 DNA sequence: TGTGCCAGCAGTTTAGGCGGTTGGGCTTTCTTT. Translated: CASSLGGWAFF.

The rearrangement joins TRBV30 to TRBJ1-2; 7 nucleotides align to TRBD1. Germline V gene lookup returns CDR1 GTSNPN and CDR2 SVGIG (reference sequence). This CDR3 comprises 14 residues. V lost 3 bases to trimming and J lost 2 bases; unmatched junction nucleotides: 6. The CDR3 spells CAWRPTGANYGYTF. In DNA, the CDR3 is TGTGCCTGGAGGCCTACAGGGGCGAACTATGGCTACACCTTC.

The rearrangement links TRBV10-1 to TRBJ2-3; TRBD2 is a possible D gene (6 bases). V was pared by 5 bases and J by 2 bases, with 8 bases between. Germline CDR1 WNHNN, CDR2 SYGVQD (reference sequence). The CDR3 has 13 amino acids. The CDR3 nucleotides read TGCGCCAGCAGTCGGGACTCCACAGATACGCAGTATTTT. This translates into CASSRDSTDTQYF.

The CDR3 DNA follows: TGCGCCAGCAGCTTACAGGGTCGCCTACCTACCGAGCAGTACTTC. This codes for CASSLQGRLPTEQYF. The chain recombines TRBV4-1 with TRBJ2-7, with D possibly being TRBD1 (6 bases). This CDR3 contains 15 residues. Germline V lookup: CDR1 MGHRA, CDR2 YSYEKL. The V end lost 5 bases, the J end lost 6 bases, and 20 bases lay between the germline ends.

This clone was recorded only once. The V and J genes are TRBV2 and TRBJ2-7, with D perhaps assigned TRBD1 or TRBD2 (5 bases each). V shed 2 bases and J shed 7 bases, with 18 bases lying between them. The CDR3 length is 15 residues. CDR1 and CDR2 from the germline V gene are SNHLY and FYNNEI. The CDR3 reads CASSEQAGFSGEQYF. CDR3 nucleotides: TGTGCCAGCAGTGAACAGGCAGGGTTCTCGGGGGAGCAGTACTTC.

V usage is TRBV7-2 and J usage is TRBJ2-7, with no clear D. V was trimmed by 6 bases and J by 3 bases, leaving 12 bases between them. Germline V gives CDR1 SGHTA, CDR2 FQGNSA. The length of the CDR3 is 13 residues. The CDR3 bases are TGTGCCAGCAGTCCGACTGGAAACTACGAGCAGTACTTC. Amino acid sequence: CASSPTGNYEQYF.

The chain recombines TRBV5-6 with TRBJ2-6; 9 nucleotides match TRBD1. Germline V gene sequence: CDR1 SGHDT, CDR2 YYEEEE. Trimming took 3 bases from V and 2 from J; bases not matched to a gene: 6. CDR3 length: 17 residues. The chain's CDR3 is CASSWGQGGAGANVLTF. The CDR3 region has the DNA TGTGCCAGCAGCTGGGGACAGGGAGGGGCTGGGGCCAACGTCCTGACTTTC.

Concerning this clone: The same CDR3 also results from other DNA sequences found in this sample. The rearrangement uses TRBV5-8 and TRBJ1-5; no firm D call. The germline V gene encodes CDR1 SGHTS and CDR2 YDEGEE. This CDR3 comprises 12 residues. Trimming left V 4 bases short and J 9 bases short, with 11 bases between. The CDR3, as DNA: TGTGCCAGCAGCCGGGCCGACGGGCCCCAGCATTTT. Protein: CASSRADGPQHF.

V gene TRBV5-1 combines with J gene TRBJ2-1; 7 positions agree with TRBD2. The V and J ends lost 6 bases and 8 bases, in that order; junction bases with no gene match: 8. Germline CDR1 is SGHRS and CDR2 is YFSETQ. CDR3 length: 13 residues. The CDR3 loop is CASTPNGGYEQFF. Written as DNA, the CDR3 is TGCGCCAGCACGCCCAACGGGGGGTATGAGCAGTTCTTC.

The chain links TRBV2 to TRBJ2-2; D gene unclear. V was shortened by 2 bases and J by 6 bases, with 16 bases between the two germline ends. The CDR3 is 16 residues long. Germline values: CDR1 SNHLY, CDR2 FYNNEI. The CDR3 DNA is TGTGCCAGCAGTGAATTGGTTAGTGAAGCCCCCGGGGAGCTGTTTTTT. It specifies CASSELVSEAPGELFF.

The chain carries TRBV5-4 and TRBJ2-3; D remains unclear. Deletions cut 6 bases from V and 4 bases from J, with 18 bases between. The CDR3 consists of 15 residues. Germline V gene data show CDR1 as SGHNT and CDR2 as YYREEE (reference sequence). CDR3 nucleotide sequence: TGTGCCAGCAACCCAGGACCGAGCAGCGCAGATACGCAGTATTTT. This gives the protein CASNPGPSSADTQYF.

This clone was seen only a few times. The V call is TRBV28, the J call TRBJ1-2; 8 nucleotides match TRBD1. The CDR3 is 15 residues long. V lost 10 bases to trimming and J lost 7 bases; unmatched junction nucleotides: 17. CDR1 is MDHEN and CDR2 is SYDVKM in the germline V gene. The CDR3 DNA follows: TGTGCCACCCGCACAAGTAGCAGGGGGCAGTTTGGCTACACCTTC. Its translation is CATRTSSRGQFGYTF.

The CDR3 nucleotides are TGTGCCAGTCGGATGATGGGACAATCCTATAATTCACCCCTCCACTTT. It is translated as CASRMMGQSYNSPLHF. This sequence joins TRBV27 and TRBJ1-6, with a weak D call TRBD1 (6 bases). This CDR3 comprises 16 residues. Looked up from germline, CDR1 is MNHEY and CDR2 is SMNVEV (reference sequence). V was pared by 9 bases and J by 1 base, with 16 bases between.

The rearrangement uses TRBV4-1 and TRBJ2-1, with 9 nucleotides matching TRBD1. Germline CDR1 is MGHRA and CDR2 is YSYEKL. Unmatched junction bases numbered 3, after V lost 4 bases and J lost 8 bases. The CDR3 has 13 amino acids. The chain's CDR3 is CASSRRQGDEQFF. DNA of the CDR3: TGCGCCAGCAGCCGGAGACAGGGGGATGAGCAGTTCTTC.